This T cell receptor beta chain comes out of a study of blood T cells in healthy people across ages (dated by TCRdb to 2015 to 2017). Notes on the research overall: In model experiments, template switching captured roughly one uniquely barcoded TCR beta cDNA molecule for every two T cells. Two additional independent replicas of 1 million unique cDNA reads from the same blood draw were analyzed for two donors (one aged 18 to 29 and one aged 80 or older). To avoid experimental bias, donors of different ages were spread randomly across the sequencing lanes. The donors were divided into four age groups: young (average around 16 years), middle-aged (around 41), aged (approximately 59) and long-lived (about 79). To track age-related changes in TCR beta repertoire diversity, the study relied on deep sequencing normalized with unique cDNA molecular identifiers.

This clonotype was seen many times. The antigen it recognizes is unknown. No base quality information exists; no much larger clone differs at one position. The receptor library was made with 5' RACE. These reads were obtained on an Illumina HiSeq 2500. A second PCR of roughly 6 to 11 cycles was run with a J-beta primer mix and a sample-barcoded 5' primer. A unique molecular identifier was introduced onto each TCR beta cDNA molecule by a template-switch 5' adaptor carrying 12 random nucleotides. Each sample yielded at least 2.5 million CDR3-containing paired-end reads. First-strand cDNA synthesis was performed from all RNA using the Mint cDNA synthesis kit, with priming by a TRBC-specific oligonucleotide. All cDNA was treated with uracil-DNA glycosylase and then went through a first 18-cycle PCR with the universal primers M1SS and BC2_uni_R. The source study handled its data this way. For normalization, 1 million high-quality reads, each with a distinct molecular identifier, were randomly selected from each sample. Instead of being binned into consensus sequences, reads that shared molecular identifiers were thrown out. MiTCR, with a Q25 quality threshold and the strictest error-elimination algorithm, was used for CDR3 identification, clonotype clustering and error correction. A nonparametric unseen species model with Euler transformation was used to estimate lower-bound total TCR beta diversity. TCRdb reprocessing: public reads trimmed at Q25 with fastp, clones called with MiXCR, in-frame beta chains kept. Entries that share a CDR3 protein sequence are merged under the most common genes and DNA. The V and J calls follow TCRdb's processing rather than the paper's. The sample records approximately 800,000 distinct CDR3 sequences, 35% to 60% of which are singletons. Clones ranked in the top ten supply around 18% of the sample.

From the cysteine through the phenylalanine, the CDR3 covers 12 amino acids. Here the CDR3 DNA is all that survives: 36 bases in frame from base 1. V loses 6 bases at its end and J loses 9 bases; junction bases beyond the gene matches: 6. In the germline V gene, CDR1 corresponds to MNHEY and CDR2 to SVGEGT. The roughly 38 donors, aged roughly 6 to 100 years, were systemically healthy Caucasian individuals from Russia. Each donor gave ten milliliters of peripheral blood, collected into EDTA-treated Vacutainer tubes. Ficoll-Paque density-gradient centrifugation was used to isolate PBMCs, with at least 7 million obtained per sample. Total RNA was extracted from PBMCs with Trizol reagent, with at least 5 micrograms obtained per sample. The percentages of naive CD45RAhigh/CD27high T cells were determined by flow cytometry on a PBMC aliquot from every donor. What the research found in general, with its limitations: The percentage of naive T cells measured by flow cytometry correlated strongly with observed TCR beta diversity. Because donor CMV infection status was unknown, age-related changes in expanded clonotypes were potentially confounded. Estimates of total diversity from one million sequenced T cells were regarded as lower bounds and underestimates. The long-lived group showed more naive CD4+ T cells, fewer expanded clones and increased TCR diversity than the aged group, suggesting age selection. Bulk unsorted PBMC profiling prevented conclusive comparison of naive and antigen-experienced compartments. Observed TCR beta diversity per million T cells fell roughly linearly with age, and a significant reduction was already apparent by age around 36.

The V and J genes are TRBV6-2 or TRBV6-3 and TRBJ1-1, and 8 bases in between align with TRBD1. This TCR was sampled from an elderly man in good health. Sequenced: blood. This receptor has the CDR3 CASSPTGGKAFF. The DNA sequence follows: TGTGCCAGCAGCCCCACAGGGGGGAAAGCTTTCTTT.